Following are 22 T cell receptor beta chains from one sample sequenced in a study of cytomegalovirus exposure and HLA in healthy donors. The PCR had 60 Vbeta and 13 Jbeta primers. TCRdb's table, derived via immunoSEQ multiplex PCR, lists solely in-frame clones and lacks some. The sample yields 110,000 or so clones, roughly 80% seen once. Material: PBMCs. All receptors come from a man in his fifties in good health and CMV-seropositive.

The rearrangement links TRBV25-1 to TRBJ1-6, with no clear D. Germline-derived CDR1 and CDR2 are MGHDK and SYGVNS. Trimming removed 0 bases at V and 10 bases at J, with 10 bases between. This CDR3 comprises 14 residues. CDR3 residues: CASSEYTDGSPLHF. The DNA for the CDR3 is TGTGCCAGCAGTGAATACACAGATGGGTCACCCCTCCACTTT.

This clone has only a few counts. This rearrangement joins TRBV7-2 to TRBJ1-1, with D maybe TRBD1 (5 bases). Trimming cost V 1 base and J 7 bases, with 13 bases left between them. The CDR3 runs to 14 residues. In germline, CDR1 is SGHTA, CDR2 FQGNSA. CDR3 loop: CASSLVLTVNEAFF. The CDR3 DNA reads as TGTGCCAGCAGCTTAGTTCTGACAGTGAATGAAGCTTTCTTT.

This sequence joins TRBV28 and TRBJ1-2; 8 positions match TRBD1. CDR3 length equals 12 residues. V gave up 6 bases and J gave up 6 bases; unmatched junction bases: 3. The germline CDR1 and CDR2 sequences are MDHEN and SYDVKM. CDR3 sequence (DNA): TGTGCCAGCAGGTGGACAGGGAATGGCTACACCTTC. Translation: CASRWTGNGYTF.

The V and J genes are TRBV5-8 and TRBJ2-1; 7 nucleotides align to TRBD2. Germline assignment: CDR1 SGHTS and CDR2 YDEGEE. The CDR3 runs to 15 residues. V lost 4 bases and J lost 5; bases outside the gene matches: 9. The CDR3 nucleotides read TGTGCCAGCAGCCGTTGGGGGACTAAGAACAATGAGCAGTTCTTC. It encodes CASSRWGTKNNEQFF.

In this sample, this clone turned up a few times. The CDR3 loop is CASSRDSRNTEAFF. The CDR3 DNA follows: TGTGCCAGCAGCCGGGACAGCAGGAACACTGAAGCTTTCTTT. The V call is TRBV27, the J call TRBJ1-1; 7 bases are shared with TRBD1. V shed 6 bases, J shed 1 base, and the junction held 5 bases outside the gene matches. The CDR3 length is 14 residues. The V gene's germline CDR1 is MNHEY and CDR2 SMNVEV (reference sequence).

The chain joins TRBV27 to TRBJ2-3; TRBD2 is a possible D gene (6 bases). This CDR3 region has 17 residues. The germline V and J ends were trimmed by 5 bases and 6 bases, with 24 bases remaining between them. Germline lookup yields CDR1 MNHEY and CDR2 SMNVEV (reference sequence). The CDR3 spells CASSPRPGLPGRDTQYF. The DNA for the CDR3 is TGTGCCAGCAGTCCTCGCCCGGGACTCCCAGGGAGGGATACGCAGTATTTT.

This chain joins TRBV7-9 and TRBJ2-7, with 9 bases identical to TRBD1. Trimming cost V 1 base and J 3 bases; bases outside gene matches: 4. The CDR3 sequence is 15 residues long. Germline V gives CDR1 SEHNR, CDR2 FQNEAQ (reference sequence). CDR3 sequence reads: CASSLGGTGNYEQYF. The CDR3 DNA follows: TGTGCCAGCAGCTTAGGCGGGACAGGGAACTACGAGCAGTACTTC.

This rearrangement joins TRBV6-6 to TRBJ1-5, with 7 nucleotides matching TRBD1. Germline assignment: CDR1 MNHNY and CDR2 SVGAGI (reference sequence). The CDR3 length is 15 residues. V shed 7 bases and J 7 bases; nucleotides not matched to a gene: 13. CDR3 residues: CASTGGRLPGQPQHF. The CDR3 DNA reads TGTGCCAGCACAGGGGGACGCCTCCCAGGGCAGCCCCAGCATTTT.

The CDR3 DNA sequence: TGTGCCAGCAGCGCTTTATCCGGGACATCGGAGAAAAACATTCAGTACTTC. It translates to CASSALSGTSEKNIQYF. The gene calls are TRBV9 and TRBJ2-4; maybe TRBD1 (6 bases). The CDR3 is 17 residues long. Germline values: CDR1 SGDLS, CDR2 YYNGEE. Trimming left V 3 bases short and J 4 bases short, with 20 bases between.

The table lists this clone with a few counts. The genes are TRBV2 and TRBJ1-2, with a weak D call TRBD1 (6 bases). CDR3 length equals 13 residues. Germline V gene lookup returns CDR1 SNHLY and CDR2 FYNNEI. The V end lost 5 bases, the J end lost 8 bases, and 15 bases lay between the germline ends. This chain's CDR3 is CASSYRDRYGYTF. CDR3 in DNA: TGTGCCAGCAGTTACAGGGATAGGTACGGCTACACCTTC.

The V and J genes are TRBV29-1 and TRBJ2-2, with 7 positions matching TRBD2. Trimming removed 3 bases from V and 6 bases from J; junction bases left unmatched: 7. Per the germline V gene, CDR1 is SQVTM and CDR2 is ANQGSEA. The length of the CDR3 is 14 residues. CDR3 residues: CSVEGGRGSGELFF. CDR3 DNA: TGCAGCGTTGAGGGCGGGAGAGGGTCCGGGGAGCTGTTTTTT.

The gene calls are TRBV19 and TRBJ1-6, with TRBD1 as a possible D gene (5 bases). CDR1 and CDR2 from the germline V gene are LNHDA and SQIVND (reference sequence). This CDR3 is 15 amino acids long. Trimming left V 5 bases short and J 7 bases short, with 15 bases between. DNA of the CDR3: TGTGCCAGTAGTCCTTCAGGGTTAGGGAATTCACCCCTCCACTTT. Its translation is CASSPSGLGNSPLHF. The whole variable domain, filled in from reference TRBV19 and TRBJ1-6, reads DGGITQSPKYLFRKEGQNVTLSCEQNLNHDAMYWYRQDPGQGLRLIYYSQIVNDFQKGDIAEGYSVSREKKESFPLTVTSAQKNPTAFYLCASSPSGLGNSPLHFGNGTRLTVT.

This clone was seen a handful of times. This rearrangement joins TRBV7-2 to TRBJ2-7, with D uncertain. CDR3 length: 14 amino acids. V shed 4 bases and J shed 7 bases, with 17 bases lying between them. Per the germline V gene, CDR1 is SGHTA and CDR2 is FQGNSA. The CDR3 DNA reads as TGTGCCAGCAGCTGGGCACATGGCCGTGGTGAGCAGTACTTC. It codes for CASSWAHGRGEQYF. The whole variable domain, filled in from reference TRBV7-2 and TRBJ2-7, reads GAGVSQSPSNKVTEKGKDVELRCDPISGHTALYWYRQSLGQGLEFLIYFQGNSAPDKSGLPSDRFSAERTGGSVSTLTIQRTQQEDSAVYLCASSWAHGRGEQYFGPGTRLTVT.

The chain links TRBV28 to TRBJ1-5, with 9 bases fitting TRBD1. The CDR3 runs 14 residues. Trimming at V came to 5 bases and at J to 2 bases, leaving 1 base not matched to a gene. Germline-derived CDR1 and CDR2 are MDHEN and SYDVKM. As DNA, the CDR3 is TGTGCCAGCAGTCGGACAGGGGGCAATCAGCCCCAGCATTTT. This gives the protein CASSRTGGNQPQHF.

The rearrangement joins TRBV7-3 to TRBJ2-1, with 10 bases fitting TRBD1. The V and J ends lost 5 bases and 4 bases, in that order; junction bases with no gene match: 8. The germline gives CDR1 SGHTA, CDR2 FQGTGA. The CDR3 is 16 residues long. The CDR3 region is CASSRGTGVGYNEQFF. In nucleotides, the CDR3 is TGTGCCAGCAGCCGAGGGACAGGGGTTGGGTACAATGAGCAGTTCTTC.

The chain has TRBV9 and TRBJ2-7; 9 bases align to TRBD1. Germline V gene sequence: CDR1 SGDLS, CDR2 YYNGEE. This CDR3 has 14 residues. Losses at the gene ends were 2 bases for V and 6 bases for J; bases not matched to a gene: 6. CDR3 in DNA: TGTGCCAGCAGCGTGGGGACAGGGTTAAGCGAGCAGTACTTC. It yields the protein CASSVGTGLSEQYF.

The V gene is TRBV6-1, the J gene TRBJ2-5, with 10 bases that match TRBD1. The J call is doubtful: the DNA matches TRBJ2-7 better. Germline CDR1 and CDR2: MNHNS and SASEGT. The CDR3 loop spans 13 amino acids. In DNA form, the CDR3 reads TGTGCCAGCAACCCGGACAGGGGGTACGAGCAGTACTTC. This sequence encodes CASNPDRGYEQYF.

The V and J genes are TRBV30 and TRBJ2-7, with D possibly being TRBD1 (7 bases). V lost 0 bases to trimming and J lost 6 bases, with 15 bases between them. Germline lookup yields CDR1 GTSNPN and CDR2 SVGIG (reference sequence). This CDR3 contains 14 residues. The chain's CDR3 is CAWSVLRGVGEQYF. In DNA form, the CDR3 reads TGTGCCTGGAGTGTACTCAGGGGGGTGGGCGAGCAGTACTTC.

This chain links TRBV4-2 with TRBJ1-1; tentatively, D is TRBD1 (5 bases). Germline V gene data show CDR1 as LGHNA and CDR2 as YNFKEQ. The CDR3 extends over 15 amino acids. Trimming took 2 bases from V and 4 from J, leaving 14 bases between them. The CDR3 sequence is CASSQSPQAATEAFF. CDR3 in DNA: TGTGCCAGCAGCCAATCTCCACAGGCGGCCACTGAAGCTTTCTTT.

The chain couples TRBV10-3 to TRBJ2-1; D possibly corresponds to TRBD2 (6 bases). The CDR3 length is 12 residues. Trimming left V 0 bases short and J 10 bases short, with 7 bases between. Germline lookup yields CDR1 ENHRY and CDR2 SYGVKD. The chain's CDR3 is CAISESGREQFF. Written as DNA, the CDR3 is TGTGCCATCAGTGAGTCGGGGAGGGAGCAGTTCTTC.

The gene calls are TRBV5-5 and TRBJ1-2; D gene uncertain. Germline CDR1 SGHKS, CDR2 YYEKEE (reference sequence). V dropped 0 bases and J dropped 0 bases, with 9 bases sitting between them. The CDR3 has 15 amino acids. For the CDR3, the DNA is TGTGCCAGCAGCTTGGAGGCGGGGACTAACTATGGCTACACCTTC. Encoded protein: CASSLEAGTNYGYTF.

V is TRBV5-1 and J is TRBJ2-3; maybe TRBD2 (5 bases). In germline, CDR1 is SGHRS, CDR2 YFSETQ. There are 15 residues in the CDR3. Trimming removed 0 bases from V and 9 bases from J, with 17 bases in between. CDR3 sequence: CASSLGGFGARTQYF. The CDR3 coding sequence is TGCGCCAGCAGCTTGGGCGGGTTTGGCGCTAGGACGCAGTATTTT. Full variable domain (outside the CDR3, taken from reference TRBV5-1 and TRBJ2-3): KAGVTQTPRYLIKTRGQQVTLSCSPISGHRSVSWYQQTPGQGLQFLFEYFSETQRNKGNFPGRFSGRQFSNSRSEMNVSTLELGDSALYLCASSLGGFGARTQYFGPGTRLTVL.